This T cell receptor (beta chain) stems from a study of cytomegalovirus exposure and HLA in healthy donors. Findings and caveats of the study: A later analysis linked a missense variant in DCLRE1C to the trimming of TCR beta V and J genes. Clonal expansion, a later analysis showed, was greater in HLA-associated TCR beta chains than in equally common others. Available immune exposure information covered CMV serostatus only. Specificity of a few CMV-associated chains for CMV antigens was verified in vitro.

Primers for the PCR totalled 60 Vbeta and 13 Jbeta. Assay: immunoSEQ multiplex PCR; the TCRdb copy retains only in-frame clones and omits some. In the table there are over 100,000 clones, more than 65% of which are singletons. CDR1 is MRHNA, CDR2 SNTAGT, per germline. V was cut by 3 bases and J by 0 bases, with 8 bases left in between. CDR3 length: 15 amino acids. This clone was recorded only once. Its target is not known. This clonotype was obtained from a woman younger than 45 in good health and CMV-seronegative. This chain joins TRBV6-4 and TRBJ2-2; weak D call: TRBD1 (6 bases). The sequencing input was PBMCs. CDR3 loop: CASSEGHTNTGELFF. Written as DNA, the CDR3 is TGTGCCAGCAGTGAGGGACACACGAACACCGGGGAGCTGTTTTTT.